The 14 T cell receptor beta chains below all came from one sample that was sequenced in a study of Ad26.COV2.S vaccination and SARS-CoV-2 variants. Sequenced by immunoSEQ multiplex PCR; TCRdb stores in-frame clones only, minus some. The profile shows about 350,000 clones, around nine tenths of them singletons. Treatment: about 20 received Ad26.COV2.S at low or high dose, single or two shots; about 5 received placebo; per-sample allocation not given. At day 63 after the first vaccine or placebo injection, samples were drawn. This specimen consisted of peripheral blood, obtained in a trial of Ad26.COV2.S vaccine versus placebo. The receptors were sampled from a person between 18 and 60 years old who received the Ad26.COV2.S COVID-19 vaccine or a placebo.

This chain links TRBV19 with TRBJ2-5; TRBD1 is a possible D gene (5 bases). V lost 4 bases and J lost 3, with 12 bases in between. This CDR3 contains 14 residues. Germline CDR1 is LNHDA and CDR2 is SQIVND (reference sequence). The CDR3 DNA is TGTGCCAGTAGTACAGGACACGTTAAAGAGACCCAGTACTTC. Translation: CASSTGHVKETQYF.

V is TRBV5-1 and J is TRBJ2-7; D gene uncertain. The CDR3 has 14 residues. V was pared by 0 bases and J by 0 bases, with 7 bases between. Germline V gene data show CDR1 as SGHRS and CDR2 as YFSETQ. CDR3 nucleotide sequence: TGCGCCAGCAGCTTGGTGGCAAGCTCCTACGAGCAGTACTTC. Amino acids: CASSLVASSYEQYF. The full variable domain, its missing parts supplied by reference TRBV5-1 and TRBJ2-7, is KAGVTQTPRYLIKTRGQQVTLSCSPISGHRSVSWYQQTPGQGLQFLFEYFSETQRNKGNFPGRFSGRQFSNSRSEMNVSTLELGDSALYLCASSLVASSYEQYFGPGTRLTVT.

The gene calls are TRBV28 and TRBJ1-5; maybe TRBD1 (6 bases). The germline V gene has CDR1 MDHEN and CDR2 SYDVKM. Trimming pared 4 bases from V and 4 bases from J, leaving 11 bases between. The CDR3 contains 14 residues. The CDR3 region has the DNA TGTGCCAGCAGTTCCACAGGGAATAATCAGCCCCAGCATTTT. Its translation: CASSSTGNNQPQHF.

Only one count was recorded for this clone. V usage is TRBV4-2 and J usage is TRBJ1-5; no clear D. The germline gives CDR1 LGHNA, CDR2 YNFKEQ. V lost 0 bases and J lost 0, with 3 bases in between. The CDR3 spans 14 residues. CDR3: CASSQDSSNQPQHF. The CDR3 DNA sequence: TGTGCCAGCAGCCAAGACAGTAGCAATCAGCCCCAGCATTTT.

Worth noting for this clone: The same CDR3 arises from other DNA sequences in this sample as well. CDR3 amino acids: CASSFRGYNEQFF. CDR3 sequence (DNA): TGTGCCAGCAGCTTTCGGGGTTACAATGAGCAGTTCTTC. The rearrangement uses TRBV7-2 and TRBJ2-1; perhaps TRBD2 as D (5 bases). V was trimmed by 3 bases and J by 4 bases, leaving 7 bases between them. The CDR3 consists of 13 residues. Germline lookup yields CDR1 SGHTA and CDR2 FQGNSA.

V usage is TRBV4-1 and J usage is TRBJ2-5; 9 positions agree with TRBD1. With 5 bases clipped from V and 1 base from J, the junction kept 5 bases outside the gene matches. The CDR3 runs to 15 residues. The germline CDR1 and CDR2 sequences are MGHRA and YSYEKL. In DNA, the CDR3 is TGCGCCAGCAGCTACCCGGGACAGGGCCAAGAGACCCAGTACTTC. As protein: CASSYPGQGQETQYF.

V and J are TRBV6-1 and TRBJ2-7; no clear D gene. This CDR3 is 15 amino acids long. V lost 2 bases and J 1 base, leaving 12 bases between the germline ends. Per germline, CDR1 MNHNS and CDR2 SASEGT. CDR3 residues: CASSENVGWSYEQYF. CDR3 in DNA: TGTGCCAGCAGTGAAAATGTAGGGTGGTCCTACGAGCAGTACTTC.

This chain connects TRBV19 to TRBJ1-1, with D tentatively TRBD1 (5 bases). This CDR3 has 16 residues. The germline V gene has CDR1 LNHDA and CDR2 SQIVND (reference sequence). The ends were cut back, 1 base at V and 3 bases at J, with 15 bases in the middle. CDR3: CASSIAYPPGDTEAFF. The CDR3 DNA reads TGTGCCAGTAGTATAGCTTATCCACCGGGGGACACTGAAGCTTTCTTT.

This chain connects TRBV6-5 to TRBJ1-5; TRBD1 agrees at 8 bases. CDR1 MNHEY and CDR2 SVGAGI come from the germline V gene. This CDR3 region has 13 residues. Germline trimming cut 8 bases from V and 5 bases from J; bases unmatched to any gene: 5. CDR3 residues: CASSRDRYQPQHF. CDR3 DNA: TGTGCCAGCTCACGGGACAGGTATCAGCCCCAGCATTTT.

The rearrangement links TRBV14 to TRBJ1-2; 7 bases map to TRBD1. Per germline, CDR1 SGHDN and CDR2 FVKESK. CDR3 length: 12 amino acids. V lost 3 bases to trimming and J lost 9 bases; unmatched junction nucleotides: 4. CDR3 protein: CASSHGTASYTF. DNA of the CDR3: TGTGCCAGCAGCCATGGGACAGCTAGCTACACCTTC. Variable domain in full (rest from reference TRBV14 and TRBJ1-2): EAGVTQFPSHSVIEKGQTVTLRCDPISGHDNLYWYRRVMGKEIKFLLHFVKESKQDESGMPNNRFLAERTGGTYSTLKVQPAELEDSGVYFCASSHGTASYTFGSGTRLTVV.

V usage is TRBV6-2 or TRBV6-3 and J usage is TRBJ1-2; D is unclear. There are 13 residues in the CDR3. Trimming removed 4 bases from V and 10 bases from J, with 16 bases in between. Germline V lookup: CDR1 MNHEY, CDR2 SVGEGT. The CDR3 DNA sequence: TGTGCCAGCAGTTTCGTCGGACCGGCGGACTACACCTTC. Translating it yields CASSFVGPADYTF.

The gene calls are TRBV30 and TRBJ1-6; D is undetermined. The CDR3 spans 14 residues. V was cut by 0 bases and J by 10 bases, with 13 bases left in between. Germline V gives CDR1 GTSNPN, CDR2 SVGIG (reference sequence). CDR3 amino acids: CAWSVLAQRSPLHF. DNA of the CDR3: TGTGCCTGGAGTGTTTTGGCCCAGCGGTCACCCCTCCACTTT.

The V and J genes are TRBV11-2 and TRBJ1-3; D unclear. From germline, CDR1 is SGHAT and CDR2 FQNNGV. The V end was cut by 6 bases, the J end by 0 bases, with 9 bases between. This CDR3 contains 14 residues. CDR3 sequence (DNA): TGTGCCAGCAGATCCCGGGTCTCTGGAAACACCATATATTTT. The encoded protein is CASRSRVSGNTIYF.

The CDR3 DNA is TGCGCCAGCAGCCGCCGGACAGGATCGAATGCCTACGAGCAGTACTTC. Translating it yields CASSRRTGSNAYEQYF. The chain carries TRBV5-1 and TRBJ2-7; 7 positions agree with TRBD1. This CDR3 is 16 amino acids long. After removal of 4 bases from V and 2 bases from J, the junction contained 12 bases not matched to a gene. Per the germline V gene, CDR1 is SGHRS and CDR2 is YFSETQ.